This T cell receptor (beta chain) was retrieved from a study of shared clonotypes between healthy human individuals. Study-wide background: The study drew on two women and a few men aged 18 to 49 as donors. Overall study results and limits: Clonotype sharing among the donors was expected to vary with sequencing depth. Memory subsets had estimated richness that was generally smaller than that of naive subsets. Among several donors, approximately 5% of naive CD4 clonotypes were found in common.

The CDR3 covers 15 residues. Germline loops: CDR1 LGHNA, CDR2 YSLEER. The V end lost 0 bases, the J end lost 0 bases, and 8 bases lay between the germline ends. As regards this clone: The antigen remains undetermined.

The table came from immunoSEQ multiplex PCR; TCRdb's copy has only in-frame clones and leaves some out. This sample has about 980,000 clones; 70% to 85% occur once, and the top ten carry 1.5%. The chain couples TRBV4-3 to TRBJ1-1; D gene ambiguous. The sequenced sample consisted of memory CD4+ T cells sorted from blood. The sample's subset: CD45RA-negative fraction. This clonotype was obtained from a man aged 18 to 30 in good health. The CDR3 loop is CASSQEPVMNTEAFF. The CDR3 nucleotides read TGCGCCAGCAGCCAAGAACCAGTTATGAACACTGAAGCTTTCTTT.